The sequence of this T cell receptor (beta chain) was determined in a study of identical twins. The CDR3 has 18 residues. Germline CDR1 and CDR2: SGHRS and YFSETQ. V was clipped by 0 bases and J by 3 bases, with 22 bases between them. From the 5' RACE reads, TCRdb called clonotypes with MiXCR, one entry per CDR3 protein. The table includes roughly 540,000 distinct CDR3 sequences, less than 25% detected once. Healthy Caucasians made up all donors. This same sample was also taken into another study, of T cells expressing NK-cell markers.

This sequence joins TRBV5-1 and TRBJ2-7, with D unclear. Sequencing used CD4+ T cells sorted from blood. This receptor was obtained from a woman aged 18-29 years in good health. This CDR3 is CASSLEPPLNGLFYEQYF. CDR3 bases: TGCGCCAGCAGCTTGGAACCCCCTTTGAACGGGCTTTTCTACGAGCAGTACTTC.